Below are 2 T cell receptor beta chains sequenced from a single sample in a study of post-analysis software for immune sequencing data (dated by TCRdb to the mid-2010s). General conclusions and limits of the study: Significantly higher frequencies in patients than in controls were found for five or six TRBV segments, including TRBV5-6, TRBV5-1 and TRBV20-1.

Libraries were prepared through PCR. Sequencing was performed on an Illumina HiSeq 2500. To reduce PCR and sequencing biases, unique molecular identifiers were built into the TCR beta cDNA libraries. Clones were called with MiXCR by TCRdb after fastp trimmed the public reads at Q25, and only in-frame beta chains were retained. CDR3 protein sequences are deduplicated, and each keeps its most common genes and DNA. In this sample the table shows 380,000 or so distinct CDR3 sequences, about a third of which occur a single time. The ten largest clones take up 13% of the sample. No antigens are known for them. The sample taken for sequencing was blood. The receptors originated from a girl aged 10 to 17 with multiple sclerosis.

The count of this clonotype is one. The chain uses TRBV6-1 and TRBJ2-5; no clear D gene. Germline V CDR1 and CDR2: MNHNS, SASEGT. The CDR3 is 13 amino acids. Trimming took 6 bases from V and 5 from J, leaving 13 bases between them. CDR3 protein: CASSFPETETQYF. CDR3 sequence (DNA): TGTGCCAGCAGCTTCCCTGAAACGGAGACCCAGTACTTC.

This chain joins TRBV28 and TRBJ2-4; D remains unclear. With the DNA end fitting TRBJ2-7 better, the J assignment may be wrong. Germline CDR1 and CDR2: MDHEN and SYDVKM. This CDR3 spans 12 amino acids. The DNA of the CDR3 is TGTGCCAGCAGTACGAATCTCTACGAGCAGTACTTC. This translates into CASSTNLYEQYF.